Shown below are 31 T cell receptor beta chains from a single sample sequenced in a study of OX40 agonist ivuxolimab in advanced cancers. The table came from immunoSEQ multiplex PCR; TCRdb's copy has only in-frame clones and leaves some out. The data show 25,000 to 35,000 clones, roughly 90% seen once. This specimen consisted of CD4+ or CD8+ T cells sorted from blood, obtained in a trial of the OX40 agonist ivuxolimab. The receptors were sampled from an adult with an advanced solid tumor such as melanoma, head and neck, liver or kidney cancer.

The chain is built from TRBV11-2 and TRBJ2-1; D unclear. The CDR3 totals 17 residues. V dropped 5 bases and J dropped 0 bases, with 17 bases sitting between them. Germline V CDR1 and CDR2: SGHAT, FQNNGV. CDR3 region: CASSPPGRASSYNEQFF. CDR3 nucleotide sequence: TGTGCCAGCAGCCCGCCGGGCCGCGCAAGCTCCTACAATGAGCAGTTCTTC.

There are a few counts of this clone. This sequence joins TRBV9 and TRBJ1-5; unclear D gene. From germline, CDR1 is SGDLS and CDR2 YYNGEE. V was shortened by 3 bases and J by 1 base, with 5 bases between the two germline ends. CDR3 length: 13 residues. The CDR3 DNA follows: TGTGCCAGCAGCGCCAACAGCAATCAGCCCCAGCATTTT. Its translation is CASSANSNQPQHF.

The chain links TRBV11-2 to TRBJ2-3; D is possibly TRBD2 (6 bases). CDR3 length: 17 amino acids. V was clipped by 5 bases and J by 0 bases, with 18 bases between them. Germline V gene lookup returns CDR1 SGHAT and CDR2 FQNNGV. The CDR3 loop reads CASSPRDGEDSTDTQYF. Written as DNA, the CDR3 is TGTGCCAGCAGCCCCAGGGACGGGGAGGATAGCACAGATACGCAGTATTTT. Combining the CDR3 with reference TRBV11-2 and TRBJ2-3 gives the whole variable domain EAGVAQSPRYKIIEKRQSVAFWCNPISGHATLYWYQQILGQGPKLLIQFQNNGVVDDSQLPKDRFSAERLKGVDSTLKIQPAKLEDSAVYLCASSPRDGEDSTDTQYFGPGTRLTVL.

CDR3: CASSVASGVMGNEQFF. For the CDR3, the DNA is TGTGCCAGCAGCGTAGCTTCAGGGGTAATGGGCAATGAGCAGTTCTTC. The rearrangement links TRBV9 to TRBJ2-1; D may be TRBD1 (6 bases). Germline V gene sequence: CDR1 SGDLS, CDR2 YYNGEE. V was clipped by 0 bases and J by 6 bases, with 16 bases between them. The CDR3 runs to 16 residues.

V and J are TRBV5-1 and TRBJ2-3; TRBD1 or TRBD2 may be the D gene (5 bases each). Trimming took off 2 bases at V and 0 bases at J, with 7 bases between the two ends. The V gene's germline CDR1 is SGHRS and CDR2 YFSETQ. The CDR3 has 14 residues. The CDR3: CASSFRDSTDTQYF. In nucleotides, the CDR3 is TGCGCCAGCAGCTTCCGGGACAGCACAGATACGCAGTATTTT.

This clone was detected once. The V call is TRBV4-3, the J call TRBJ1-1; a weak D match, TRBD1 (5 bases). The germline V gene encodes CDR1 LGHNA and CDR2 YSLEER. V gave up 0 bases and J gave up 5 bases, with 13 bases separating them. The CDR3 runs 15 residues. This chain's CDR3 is CASSQDRAGRTEAFF. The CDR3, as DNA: TGCGCCAGCAGCCAAGATCGGGCAGGGCGAACTGAAGCTTTCTTT.

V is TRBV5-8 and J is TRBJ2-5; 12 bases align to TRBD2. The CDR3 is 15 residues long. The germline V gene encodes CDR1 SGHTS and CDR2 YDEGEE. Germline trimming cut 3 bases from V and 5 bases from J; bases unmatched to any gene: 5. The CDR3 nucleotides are TGTGCCAGCAGCTCTCCGGGACTAGCGGGCGAGACCCAGTACTTC. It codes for CASSSPGLAGETQYF.

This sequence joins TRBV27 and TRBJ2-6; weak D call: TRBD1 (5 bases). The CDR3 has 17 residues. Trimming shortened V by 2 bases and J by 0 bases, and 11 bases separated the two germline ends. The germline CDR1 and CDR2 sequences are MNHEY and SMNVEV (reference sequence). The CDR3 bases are TGTGCCAGCAGTTTAACAGACAGCTTCTCTGGGGCCAACGTCCTGACTTTC. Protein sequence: CASSLTDSFSGANVLTF.

CDR3 amino acids: CASSLSGTRGEQYF. The CDR3, as DNA: TGTGCCAGCAGCTTGTCAGGGACCCGGGGCGAGCAGTACTTC. V gene TRBV5-6 combines with J gene TRBJ2-7; either TRBD1 or TRBD2 may fit D (5 bases each). V was shortened by 1 base and J by 6 bases, with 14 bases between the two germline ends. CDR3 size: 14 residues. Per the germline V gene, CDR1 is SGHDT and CDR2 is YYEEEE. Combining the CDR3 with reference TRBV5-6 and TRBJ2-7 gives the whole variable domain DAGVTQSPTHLIKTRGQQVTLRCSPKSGHDTVSWYQQALGQGPQFIFQYYEEEERQRGNFPDRFSGHQFPNYSSELNVNALLLGDSALYLCASSLSGTRGEQYFGPGTRLTVT.

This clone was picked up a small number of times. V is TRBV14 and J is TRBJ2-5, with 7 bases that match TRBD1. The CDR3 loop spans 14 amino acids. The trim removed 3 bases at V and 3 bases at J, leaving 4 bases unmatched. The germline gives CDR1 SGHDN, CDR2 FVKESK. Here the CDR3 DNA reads TGTGCCAGCAGCCACAGGGACAGAAAAGAGACCCAGTACTTC. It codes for CASSHRDRKETQYF.

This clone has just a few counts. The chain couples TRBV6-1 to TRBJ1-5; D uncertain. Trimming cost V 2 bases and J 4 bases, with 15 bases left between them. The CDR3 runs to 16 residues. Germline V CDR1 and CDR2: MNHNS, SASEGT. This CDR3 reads CASSENPPGKNQPQHF. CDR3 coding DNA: TGTGCCAGCAGTGAAAACCCCCCGGGCAAGAATCAGCCCCAGCATTTT.

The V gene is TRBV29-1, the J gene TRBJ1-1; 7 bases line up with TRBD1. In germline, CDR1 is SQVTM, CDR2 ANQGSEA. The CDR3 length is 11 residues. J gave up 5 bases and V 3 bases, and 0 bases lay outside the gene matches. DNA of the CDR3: TGCAGCGTTGACAGGGGGACTGAAGCTTTCTTT. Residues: CSVDRGTEAFF. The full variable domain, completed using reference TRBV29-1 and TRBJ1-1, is SAVISQKPSRDICQRGTSLTIQCQVDSQVTMMFWYRQQPGQSLTLIATANQGSEATYESGFVIDKFPISRPNLTFSTLTVSNMSPEDSSIYLCSVDRGTEAFFGQGTRLTVV.

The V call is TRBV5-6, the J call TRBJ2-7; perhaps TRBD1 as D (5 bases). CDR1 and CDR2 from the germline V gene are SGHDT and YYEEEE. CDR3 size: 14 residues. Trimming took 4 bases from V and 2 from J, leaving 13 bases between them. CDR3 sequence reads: CASSLPTGPYEQYF. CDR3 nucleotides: TGTGCCAGCAGCCTTCCTACAGGACCCTACGAGCAGTACTTC.

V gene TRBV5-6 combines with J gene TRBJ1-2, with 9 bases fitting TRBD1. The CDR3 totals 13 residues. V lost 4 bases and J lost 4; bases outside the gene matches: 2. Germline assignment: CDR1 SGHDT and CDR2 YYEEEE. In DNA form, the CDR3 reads TGTGCCAGCAGCGGGGACAGGGCCTATGGCTACACCTTC. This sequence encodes CASSGDRAYGYTF.

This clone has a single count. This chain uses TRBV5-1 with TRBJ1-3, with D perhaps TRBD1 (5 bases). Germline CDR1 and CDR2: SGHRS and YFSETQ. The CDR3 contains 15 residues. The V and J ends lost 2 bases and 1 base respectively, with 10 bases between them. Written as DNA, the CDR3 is TGCGCCAGCAGCTTAAATGGGGGTTCTGGAAACACCATATATTTT. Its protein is CASSLNGGSGNTIYF.

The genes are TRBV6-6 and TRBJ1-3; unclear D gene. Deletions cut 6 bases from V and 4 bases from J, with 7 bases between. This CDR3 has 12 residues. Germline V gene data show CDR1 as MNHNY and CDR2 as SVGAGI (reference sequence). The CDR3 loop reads CASSLGGNTIYF. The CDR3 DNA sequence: TGTGCCAGCAGCCTGGGGGGAAACACCATATATTTT.

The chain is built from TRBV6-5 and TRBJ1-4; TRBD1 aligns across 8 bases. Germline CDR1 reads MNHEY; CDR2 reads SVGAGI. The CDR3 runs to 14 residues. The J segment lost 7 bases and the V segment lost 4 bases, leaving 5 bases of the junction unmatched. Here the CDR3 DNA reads TGTGCCAGCAGTTTGACAGGGGAAAGTGAAAAACTGTTTTTT. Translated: CASSLTGESEKLFF.

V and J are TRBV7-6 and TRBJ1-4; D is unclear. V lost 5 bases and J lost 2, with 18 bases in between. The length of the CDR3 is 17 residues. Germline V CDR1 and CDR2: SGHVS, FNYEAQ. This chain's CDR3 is CASSVQLDPSTNEKLFF. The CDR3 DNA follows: TGTGCCAGCAGCGTTCAACTTGACCCGTCGACTAATGAAAAACTGTTTTTT.

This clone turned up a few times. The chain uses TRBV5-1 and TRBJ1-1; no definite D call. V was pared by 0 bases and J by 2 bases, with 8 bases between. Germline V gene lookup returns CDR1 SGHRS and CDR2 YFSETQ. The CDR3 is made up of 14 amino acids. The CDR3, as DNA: TGCGCCAGCAGCTTGGGAGGGTACAACACTGAAGCTTTCTTT. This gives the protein CASSLGGYNTEAFF.

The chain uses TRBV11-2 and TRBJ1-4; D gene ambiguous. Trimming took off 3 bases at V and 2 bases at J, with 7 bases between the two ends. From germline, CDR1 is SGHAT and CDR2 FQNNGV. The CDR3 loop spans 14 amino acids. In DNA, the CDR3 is TGTGCCAGCAGCTTCGGGAGGACTAATGAAAAACTGTTTTTT. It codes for CASSFGRTNEKLFF.

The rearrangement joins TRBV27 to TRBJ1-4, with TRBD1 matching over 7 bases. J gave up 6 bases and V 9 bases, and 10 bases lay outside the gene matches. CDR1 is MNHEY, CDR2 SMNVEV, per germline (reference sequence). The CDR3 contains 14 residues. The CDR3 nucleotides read TGTGCCAGTAGCCCGGGGGACAGCCATGAAAAACTGTTTTTT. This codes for CASSPGDSHEKLFF.

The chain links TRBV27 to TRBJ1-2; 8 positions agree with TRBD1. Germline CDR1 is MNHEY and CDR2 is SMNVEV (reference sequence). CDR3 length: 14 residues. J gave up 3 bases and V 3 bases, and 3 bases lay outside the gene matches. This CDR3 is CASSFRQGYYGYTF. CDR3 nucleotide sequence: TGTGCCAGCAGTTTTCGACAGGGGTACTATGGCTACACCTTC.

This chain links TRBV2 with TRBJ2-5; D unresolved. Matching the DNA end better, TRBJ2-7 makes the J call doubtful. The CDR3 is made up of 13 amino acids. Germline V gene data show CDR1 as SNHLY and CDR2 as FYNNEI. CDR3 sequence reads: CASRGSASYEQYF. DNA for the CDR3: TGTGCCAGCAGGGGCTCTGCCTCCTACGAGCAGTACTTC.

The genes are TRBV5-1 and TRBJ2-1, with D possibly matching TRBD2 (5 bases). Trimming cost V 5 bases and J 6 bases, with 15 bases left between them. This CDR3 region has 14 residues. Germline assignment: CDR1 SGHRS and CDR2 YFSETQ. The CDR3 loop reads CASRLRASLNEQFF. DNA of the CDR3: TGCGCCAGCAGACTCCGTGCTAGCCTCAATGAGCAGTTCTTC.

CDR3 DNA: TGTGCCAGCTCCCAACGGGGGGGAGGCTCCTACGAGCAGTACTTC. It codes for CASSQRGGGSYEQYF. The rearrangement links TRBV6-5 to TRBJ2-7, with 8 bases that match TRBD2. The germline V gene has CDR1 MNHEY and CDR2 SVGAGI. The CDR3 covers 15 residues. V gave up 8 bases and J gave up 0 bases; unmatched junction bases: 9.

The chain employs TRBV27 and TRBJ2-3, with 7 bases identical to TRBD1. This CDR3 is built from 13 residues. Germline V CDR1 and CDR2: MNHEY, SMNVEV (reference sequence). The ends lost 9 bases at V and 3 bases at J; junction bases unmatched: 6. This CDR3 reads CASTTGYTDTQYF. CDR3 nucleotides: TGTGCCAGTACGACAGGGTATACAGATACGCAGTATTTT.

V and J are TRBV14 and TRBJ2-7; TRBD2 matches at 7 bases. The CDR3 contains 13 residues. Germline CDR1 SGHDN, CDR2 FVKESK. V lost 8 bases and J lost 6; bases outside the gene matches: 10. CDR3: CASAWGGISEQYF. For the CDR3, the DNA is TGTGCCAGCGCCTGGGGGGGGATCTCCGAGCAGTACTTC.

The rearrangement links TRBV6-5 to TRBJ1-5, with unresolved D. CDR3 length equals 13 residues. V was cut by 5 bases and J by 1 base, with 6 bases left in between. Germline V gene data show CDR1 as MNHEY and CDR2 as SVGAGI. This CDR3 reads CASSLGSNQPQHF. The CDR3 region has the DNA TGTGCCAGCAGTCTGGGGAGCAATCAGCCCCAGCATTTT.

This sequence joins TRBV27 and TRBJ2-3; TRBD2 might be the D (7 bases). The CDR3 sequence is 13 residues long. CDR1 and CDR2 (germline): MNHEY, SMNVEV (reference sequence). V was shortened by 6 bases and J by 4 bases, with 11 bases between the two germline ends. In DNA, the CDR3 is TGTGCCAGCAGAACAGGGAGGGCAGATACGCAGTATTTT. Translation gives CASRTGRADTQYF.

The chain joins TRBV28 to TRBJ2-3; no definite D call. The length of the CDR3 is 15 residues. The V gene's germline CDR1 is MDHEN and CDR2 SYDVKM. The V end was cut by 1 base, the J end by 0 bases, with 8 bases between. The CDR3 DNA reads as TGTGCCAGCAGTTTATTTGGCGAGAGCACAGATACGCAGTATTTT. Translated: CASSLFGESTDTQYF.

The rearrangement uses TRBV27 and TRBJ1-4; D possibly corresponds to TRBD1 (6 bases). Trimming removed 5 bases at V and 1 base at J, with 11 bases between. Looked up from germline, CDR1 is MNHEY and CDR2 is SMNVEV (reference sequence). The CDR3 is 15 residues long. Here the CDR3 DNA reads TGTGCCAGCAGTGGCAGGGGAGTAACTAATGAAAAACTGTTTTTT. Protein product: CASSGRGVTNEKLFF.